This T cell receptor (beta chain) emerged from a study of shared clonotypes between healthy human individuals. The overall study: CD8 memory received one plate per donor, CD8 naive two, CD4 memory three and CD4 naive three.

Study-wide results and caveats: Clonotypes shared by all four sorted-subset donors had higher generation probabilities than non-shared clonotypes.

An assay was performed, and its level was deep. Only in-frame clones appear in the TCRdb table, and some are missing; sequencing was by immunoSEQ multiplex PCR. The data show a few million clones, 80% to 95% seen once. From germline, CDR1 is SGDLS and CDR2 YYNGEE. The CDR3 is 18 residues long. The V and J ends lost 0 bases and 8 bases, in that order; junction bases with no gene match: 17. Worth noting for this clone: Its antigen is currently unknown.

The chain links TRBV9 to TRBJ2-3; TRBD2 agrees at 8 bases. This clonotype originated in a man aged 18 to 30 in good health. Some clones in this sample may be carry-over from other donors' samples. The specimen was naive CD4+ T cells from PBMCs. Documented subset: CD45RA+ positively selected. The CDR3 DNA follows: TGTGCCAGCAGCGTAGGGGTTGGGGAGTTAGCGGGAAGTGGTACGCAGTATTTT. Amino acid sequence: CASSVGVGELAGSGTQYF.